Below are 9 T cell receptor beta chains sequenced from a single sample in a study of cytomegalovirus exposure and HLA in healthy donors. Primers for the PCR totalled 60 Vbeta and 13 Jbeta. Data came from immunoSEQ multiplex PCR; TCRdb stores just in-frame clones and leaves some out. The sample has around 160,000 clones; 68% are singletons. Sequencing input: PBMCs. The receptors derive from a woman aged 18-35 years in good health and CMV-seropositive.

V and J are TRBV5-1 and TRBJ2-7; 10 bases align to TRBD1. The V gene end was trimmed by 0 bases and the J gene end by 0 bases; junction bases not matched to a gene: 3. The CDR3 sequence is 16 residues long. Germline values: CDR1 SGHRS, CDR2 YFSETQ. CDR3 amino acids: CASSLGDRGTSYEQYF. The DNA for the CDR3 is TGCGCCAGCAGCTTGGGGGACAGGGGCACCTCCTACGAGCAGTACTTC.

The chain combines TRBV5-5 with TRBJ1-6; D is perhaps TRBD1 (6 bases). There are 14 residues in the CDR3. Trimming cost V 5 bases and J 12 bases, with 18 bases left between them. Germline assignment: CDR1 SGHKS and CDR2 YYEKEE (reference sequence). CDR3 residues: CASRTRQEQGPLHF. DNA for the CDR3: TGTGCCAGCAGAACTCGACAGGAACAGGGACCCCTCCACTTT.

This chain links TRBV29-1 with TRBJ2-7; D gene ambiguous. The CDR3 totals 14 residues. Germline V CDR1 and CDR2: SQVTM, ANQGSEA. Trimming took 3 bases from V and 9 from J, leaving 21 bases between them. This chain's CDR3 is CSVDPGPLPARQYF. The CDR3 region has the DNA TGCAGCGTTGATCCAGGTCCCTTACCCGCTCGGCAGTACTTC.

The V and J genes are TRBV19 and TRBJ2-7, with 13 positions matching TRBD2. The CDR3 has 16 amino acids. Germline assignment: CDR1 LNHDA and CDR2 SQIVND (reference sequence). After removal of 3 bases from V and 3 bases from J, the junction contained 5 bases not matched to a gene. The CDR3 region is CASSIGLAGEGYEQYF. The DNA for the CDR3 is TGTGCCAGTAGTATTGGACTAGCGGGGGAGGGCTACGAGCAGTACTTC.

The chain joins TRBV7-9 to TRBJ1-4, with no clear D. The germline V gene encodes CDR1 SEHNR and CDR2 FQNEAQ (reference sequence). The CDR3 is made up of 15 amino acids. V lost 2 bases and J 4 bases, leaving 11 bases between the germline ends. This CDR3 reads CASSLSLLGNEKLFF. DNA of the CDR3: TGTGCCAGCAGCTTATCCTTACTCGGTAATGAAAAACTGTTTTTT.

This clone was detected only once. This chain connects TRBV27 to TRBJ1-1; D perhaps matches TRBD1 (6 bases). The CDR3 contains 14 residues. Germline CDR1 is MNHEY and CDR2 is SMNVEV (reference sequence). V dropped 2 bases and J dropped 7 bases, with 14 bases sitting between them. This CDR3 reads CASSLVGRGVEAFF. In nucleotides, the CDR3 is TGTGCCAGCAGTTTAGTAGGCAGGGGAGTTGAAGCTTTCTTT.

This clone was observed a few times. The chain combines TRBV7-6 with TRBJ2-2, with D unclear. CDR1 is SGHVS and CDR2 is FNYEAQ in the germline V gene. V shed 1 base and J shed 11 bases, with 14 bases lying between them. CDR3 length equals 14 residues. The DNA of the CDR3 is TGTGCCAGCAGCTTAGGAATTGGGCCGGTAGAGCTGTTTTTT. Protein: CASSLGIGPVELFF.

The chain uses TRBV4-1 and TRBJ2-3, with 7 bases matching TRBD2. From germline, CDR1 is MGHRA and CDR2 YSYEKL. V shed 3 bases and J 2 bases; nucleotides not matched to a gene: 8. The CDR3 is 16 amino acids. The CDR3 nucleotides are TGCGCCAGCAGCCAGGTCCTAGCGGCGCCCACAGATACGCAGTATTTT. It specifies CASSQVLAAPTDTQYF.

The chain uses TRBV19 and TRBJ1-3, with D tentatively TRBD1 (5 bases). The germline gives CDR1 LNHDA, CDR2 SQIVND (reference sequence). The CDR3 is made up of 15 amino acids. V lost 0 bases to trimming and J lost 4 bases, with 10 bases between them. CDR3 bases: TGTGCCAGTAGTATAGACGGAGGGGACGGAAACACCATATATTTT. Amino acid sequence: CASSIDGGDGNTIYF.